One and the same sample provided the 23 T cell receptor beta chains below, sequenced in a study of regulatory T cells in long-lasting Graves disease. Both iRepertoire HTBI primers and Arm-PCR of CDR3 regions were used to build the TCR beta libraries. TCRdb reanalysed the multiplex PCR reads using MiXCR and keeps one entry per CDR3 protein. The sample holds about 540,000 distinct CDR3 sequences, roughly 14% seen once. Documented time point: newly diagnosed GD, antithyroid drugs for less than 3 months. Extracted PBMC RNA gave rise to the TCR library. The same sample was also used in a study of T cells in Graves' hyperthyroidism and ophthalmopathy.

The source was peripheral blood mononuclear cells (PBMCs), collected at new diagnosis, from a patient treated with antithyroid drugs. Every receptor here comes from a man aged 30 to 39 with Graves disease.

In this sample, this clonotype turned up many times. The gene calls are TRBV12-3 or TRBV12-4 and TRBJ2-5, with TRBD1 identical over 7 bases. V dropped 6 bases and J dropped 4; count of bases not matched to a gene: 5. The length of the CDR3 is 13 residues. The CDR3 DNA sequence: TGTGCCAGCAGCCAGGGGGTGAGAGAGACCCAGTACTTC. Amino acid sequence: CASSQGVRETQYF.

This clonotype was seen many times. The V call is TRBV30, the J call TRBJ1-5; no reliable D call. Germline V gene data show CDR1 as GTSNPN and CDR2 as SVGIG (reference sequence). The V gene lost 0 bases and the J gene lost 4 bases, with 7 bases spanning the gap. This CDR3 contains 13 residues. The CDR3 DNA reads TGTGCCTGGAGTGTAGGGCAGAATCAGCCCCAGCATTTT. Translating gives CAWSVGQNQPQHF.

This clonotype was found many times. The rearrangement uses TRBV7-3 and TRBJ2-1, with a possible D match to TRBD2 (6 bases). Germline CDR1 SGHTA, CDR2 FQGTGA. The V end was cut by 8 bases, the J end by 5 bases, with 16 bases between. This CDR3 comprises 14 residues. The CDR3 region has the DNA TGTGCCAGCGCATGGGGCGGGGCGGACAATGAGCAGTTCTTC. This gives the protein CASAWGGADNEQFF.

This clonotype has only a few counts. This rearrangement joins TRBV30 to TRBJ1-1, with D possibly TRBD1 on 6 matching bases. The CDR3 runs 14 residues. Deletions cut 0 bases from V and 4 bases from J, with 12 bases between. The germline V gene has CDR1 GTSNPN and CDR2 SVGIG (reference sequence). The CDR3, as DNA: TGTGCCTGGAGTGTGTTCCCACAGGGCACTGAAGCTTTCTTT. It specifies CAWSVFPQGTEAFF.

This clonotype was detected many times. The chain is built from TRBV7-8 and TRBJ1-1; D gene uncertain. Trimming removed 3 bases from V and 2 bases from J, with 4 bases in between. The CDR3 is 12 residues long. CDR1 and CDR2 (germline): SGHVS, FQNEAQ. CDR3 in DNA: TGTGCCAGCAGCTTTATTAACACTGAAGCTTTCTTT. This gives the protein CASSFINTEAFF.

This clonotype was recorded a few times. The CDR3 DNA follows: TGTGCCAGCGCCGGGACAGAGTCTGGTTGGCAGTACTTC. Its protein is CASAGTESGWQYF. The V call is TRBV6-1, the J call TRBJ2-7, with 7 bases fitting TRBD1. Germline CDR1 MNHNS, CDR2 SASEGT. V shed 8 bases, J shed 9 bases, and the junction held 13 bases outside the gene matches. The CDR3 is 13 amino acids.

On this clonotype: A single base separates this from a much larger clone, so it may be a read error. The rearrangement uses TRBV10-2 and TRBJ1-1; tentatively, D is TRBD1 (5 bases). Germline V lookup: CDR1 WSHSY, CDR2 SAAADI. The CDR3 spans 12 residues. The CDR3 bases are TGCGCCAGCAGGGTAGGGGCCACTGAAGCTCTCTTT. Translated, it gives CASRVGATEALF.

This clonotype was observed at least ten times. The chain employs TRBV2 and TRBJ1-5; D remains ambiguous. V was clipped by 6 bases and J by 2 bases, with 11 bases between them. Germline V gene lookup returns CDR1 SNHLY and CDR2 FYNNEI. The CDR3 loop spans 14 amino acids. The CDR3 DNA reads as TGTGCCAGCAGGGACCCACTCCGCAATCAGCCCCAGCATTTT. Amino acid sequence: CASRDPLRNQPQHF.

This clonotype was seen ten or more times. The rearrangement joins TRBV20-1 to TRBJ2-3; 8 nucleotides align to TRBD2. CDR3 length: 14 residues. In germline, CDR1 is DFQATT, CDR2 SNEGSKA (reference sequence). With 6 bases clipped from V and 6 bases from J, the junction kept 11 bases outside the gene matches. CDR3 in DNA: TGCAGTGCGCGGGAGGTCCGCTGGGTGGATACGCAGTATTTT. It yields the protein CSAREVRWVDTQYF.

The chain is built from TRBV15 and TRBJ1-4; D is possibly TRBD1 (6 bases). Per the germline V gene, CDR1 is LNHNV and CDR2 is YYDKDF (reference sequence). The ends were cut back, 5 bases at V and 0 bases at J, with 10 bases in the middle. This CDR3 has 15 residues. This CDR3 is CATSPGDATNEKLFF. The CDR3 DNA is TGTGCCACCAGCCCAGGGGACGCAACTAATGAAAAACTGTTTTTT.

This clonotype appeared many times. The chain employs TRBV12-3 or TRBV12-4 and TRBJ2-7; D gene ambiguous. V lost 7 bases and J 4 bases, leaving 11 bases between the germline ends. The CDR3 totals 12 residues. For the CDR3, the DNA is TGTGCCAGCACCAACGTTTCGTACGAGCAGTACTTC. This encodes CASTNVSYEQYF.

This clonotype came up many times. The rearrangement uses TRBV27 and TRBJ2-7; 14 nucleotides agree with TRBD2. The CDR3 extends over 16 amino acids. V trimming: 3 bases; J trimming: 6 bases; junction bases outside the gene matches: 7. Germline lookup yields CDR1 MNHEY and CDR2 SMNVEV (reference sequence). The DNA for the CDR3 is TGTGCCAGCAGTTTGCCCTCGACTAGCGGGAGGGGCGAGCAGTACTTC. Protein product: CASSLPSTSGRGEQYF.

There are many counts of this clonotype. The chain links TRBV20-1 to TRBJ1-4; weak D call: TRBD1 (6 bases). This CDR3 has 18 residues. V shed 0 bases and J shed 4 bases, with 21 bases lying between them. Per germline, CDR1 DFQATT and CDR2 SNEGSKA (reference sequence). CDR3 loop: CSARDVSSGGLGNEKLFF. The CDR3 DNA is TGCAGTGCTAGAGATGTTTCGTCCGGGGGCTTGGGTAATGAAAAACTGTTTTTT.

The chain employs TRBV19 and TRBJ2-1, with unresolved D. V shed 5 bases and J shed 9 bases, with 14 bases lying between them. The CDR3 totals 13 residues. From germline, CDR1 is LNHDA and CDR2 SQIVND (reference sequence). CDR3 bases: TGTGCCAGTAGTGTCGCCCCGGGCGTTGAGCAGTTCTTC. This translates into CASSVAPGVEQFF. Full variable domain (missing parts from reference TRBV19 and TRBJ2-1): DGGITQSPKYLFRKEGQNVTLSCEQNLNHDAMYWYRQDPGQGLRLIYYSQIVNDFQKGDIAEGYSVSREKKESFPLTVTSAQKNPTAFYLCASSVAPGVEQFFGPGTRLTVL.

There are many counts of this clonotype. The genes are TRBV12-3 or TRBV12-4 and TRBJ2-5; D gene unclear. The V end was cut by 5 bases, the J end by 5 bases, with 9 bases between. The CDR3 spans 12 residues. In nucleotides, the CDR3 is TGTGCCAGCAGTCCGGGTCCCGAGACCCAGTACTTC. This translates into CASSPGPETQYF.

About this clonotype itself: A much larger clone lies a single base off, so this may be a read error. The chain joins TRBV20-1 to TRBJ2-3; 11 nucleotides agree with TRBD2. The V gene's germline CDR1 is DFQATT and CDR2 SNEGSKA (reference sequence). CDR3 length equals 16 residues. The CDR3 protein is CGARLIAGGHTDTQYF. For the CDR3, the DNA is TGCGGTGCTAGACTTATAGCGGGAGGGCACACAGATACGCAGTATTTT.

This clonotype showed up many times. The V and J genes are TRBV28 and TRBJ2-3; 8 bases align to TRBD2. The germline gives CDR1 MDHEN, CDR2 SYDVKM. Losses at the gene ends were 4 bases for V and 2 bases for J; bases not matched to a gene: 5. The CDR3 covers 15 residues. The CDR3 region has the DNA TGTGCCAGCAGTTCAGCGGGAGACGCCACAGATACGCAGTATTTT. Protein product: CASSSAGDATDTQYF.

This clonotype was recorded many times. This rearrangement joins TRBV27 to TRBJ1-3; D gene unclear. Looked up from germline, CDR1 is MNHEY and CDR2 is SMNVEV (reference sequence). This CDR3 is built from 14 residues. V was shortened by 3 bases and J by 1 base, with 7 bases between the two germline ends. This chain's CDR3 is CASSFRGSGNTIYF. The CDR3 DNA reads as TGTGCCAGCAGTTTTCGGGGATCTGGAAACACCATATATTTT.

The sample holds many counts of this clonotype. This sequence joins TRBV3-1 and TRBJ1-1; D not resolved. The CDR3 covers 13 residues. Trimming left V 1 base short and J 5 bases short, with 8 bases between. Germline lookup yields CDR1 LGHDT and CDR2 YNNKEL (reference sequence). CDR3 bases: TGTGCCAGCAGCCAAGGGTTCGGTACTGAAGCTTTCTTT. Protein product: CASSQGFGTEAFF.

This clonotype was seen ten or more times. The chain joins TRBV11-1 to TRBJ2-2; tentatively, D is TRBD1 or TRBD2 (5 bases each). V was clipped by 5 bases and J by 5 bases, with 15 bases between them. The CDR3 runs 15 residues. Germline V gives CDR1 SGHAT, CDR2 FQDESV (reference sequence). The CDR3 sequence is CASSPAAGFTGELFF. The DNA of the CDR3 is TGTGCCAGCAGCCCAGCGGCAGGGTTTACCGGGGAGCTGTTTTTT.

This clonotype has at least ten counts. The chain recombines TRBV2 with TRBJ2-1, with D maybe TRBD1 (6 bases). The CDR3 spans 14 residues. Germline V gene lookup returns CDR1 SNHLY and CDR2 FYNNEI. Trimming left V 6 bases short and J 5 bases short, with 14 bases between. The CDR3 here is CASRGAEKDNEQFF. CDR3 sequence (DNA): TGTGCCAGCAGGGGGGCGGAGAAGGACAATGAGCAGTTCTTC.

Many counts were recorded for this clonotype. V and J are TRBV5-1 and TRBJ2-7; 9 nucleotides align to TRBD2. Per the germline V gene, CDR1 is SGHRS and CDR2 is YFSETQ. V lost 0 bases and J lost 6; bases outside the gene matches: 7. This CDR3 is 15 amino acids long. CDR3 in amino acids: CASSLGWTSAIEQYF. For the CDR3, the DNA is TGCGCCAGCAGCTTGGGATGGACTAGCGCGATCGAGCAGTACTTC.

V is TRBV7-9 and J is TRBJ2-3, with 11 positions matching TRBD2. This CDR3 region has 19 residues. The germline V gene has CDR1 SEHNR and CDR2 FQNEAQ (reference sequence). Germline trimming cut 2 bases from V and 4 bases from J; bases unmatched to any gene: 14. The DNA for the CDR3 is TGTGCCAGCAGCTTATTAGCGGGAGGGCCGTCACAAATGGCAGATACGCAGTATTTT. Translation: CASSLLAGGPSQMADTQYF. Filled out from reference TRBV7-9 and TRBJ2-3, the complete variable domain reads DTGVSQNPRHKITKRGQNVTFRCDPISEHNRLYWYRQTLGQGPEFLTYFQNEAQLEKSRLLSDRFSAERPKGSFSTLEIQRTEQGDSAMYLCASSLLAGGPSQMADTQYFGPGTRLTVL.